These 20 T cell receptor beta chains share one sample of origin, sequenced in a study of blood T cell repertoires in COVID-19. TCRdb's copy holds only in-frame clones and misses some; the assay was immunoSEQ multiplex PCR. This table has about 490,000 clones, 80% to 90% appearing once. The sample taken for sequencing was peripheral blood. Source of these receptors: a human donor in a cohort sampled during active COVID-19.

CDR3 in DNA: TGTGCCAGCAGCCGAGGGGGGGGCCAAGAGACCCAGTACTTC. Its protein product is CASSRGGGQETQYF. The V call is TRBV3-1 (or the pseudogene TRBV3-2), the J call TRBJ2-5; perhaps TRBD2 as D (7 bases). This CDR3 region has 14 residues. Trimming pared 4 bases from V and 1 base from J, leaving 10 bases between. Germline V gives CDR1 LGHDT, CDR2 YNNKEL (reference sequence).

V gene TRBV5-4 combines with J gene TRBJ2-3; 10 bases are a match to TRBD2. The CDR3 runs to 20 residues. Germline loops: CDR1 SGHNT, CDR2 YYREEE (reference sequence). The V gene end was trimmed by 9 bases and the J gene end by 0 bases; junction bases not matched to a gene: 22. The CDR3 loop reads CAIRDLDWTSGEESTDTQYF. In nucleotides, the CDR3 is TGTGCCATCCGGGACCTCGATTGGACTAGCGGAGAAGAAAGCACAGATACGCAGTATTTT. The whole variable domain, filled in from reference TRBV5-4 and TRBJ2-3, reads ETGVTQSPTHLIKTRGQQVTLRCSSQSGHNTVSWYQQALGQGPQFIFQYYREEENGRGNFPPRFSGLQFPNYSSELNVNALELDDSALYLCAIRDLDWTSGEESTDTQYFGPGTRLTVL.

The chain employs TRBV7-2 and TRBJ2-1, with 11 bases identical to TRBD1. The J segment lost 7 bases and the V segment lost 4 bases, leaving 6 bases of the junction unmatched. The CDR3 is 15 amino acids. Germline V gives CDR1 SGHTA, CDR2 FQGNSA. This chain's CDR3 is CASSSSGTGGNEQFF. In DNA, the CDR3 is TGTGCCAGCAGCTCCTCCGGGACAGGGGGGAATGAGCAGTTCTTC.

The chain employs TRBV5-1 and TRBJ2-2; tentative D call: TRBD1 (5 bases). Trimming removed 0 bases from V and 8 bases from J, with 14 bases in between. The length of the CDR3 is 15 residues. CDR1 and CDR2 (germline): SGHRS, YFSETQ. Here the CDR3 DNA reads TGCGCCAGCAGCTTGGGCCCAGGGAACCCGGGGGAGCTGTTTTTT. Translated, it gives CASSLGPGNPGELFF.

The chain recombines TRBV4-2 with TRBJ2-2; D is possibly TRBD2 (5 bases). Germline CDR1 reads LGHNA; CDR2 reads YNFKEQ. The CDR3 contains 15 residues. The V gene lost 4 bases and the J gene lost 0 bases, with 9 bases spanning the gap. The CDR3 reads CASSLSGANTGELFF. CDR3 DNA sequence: TGTGCCAGCAGCCTAAGCGGAGCGAACACCGGGGAGCTGTTTTTT.

The chain couples TRBV5-1 to TRBJ2-3, with D perhaps TRBD2 (5 bases). V lost 4 bases and J lost 2, with 11 bases in between. The CDR3 spans 14 residues. Looked up from germline, CDR1 is SGHRS and CDR2 is YFSETQ. The CDR3 DNA sequence: TGCGCCAGCAGCGCCGGGGTGTACACAGATACGCAGTATTTT. Translating gives CASSAGVYTDTQYF. The full variable domain, with the rest looked up from reference TRBV5-1 and TRBJ2-3, is KAGVTQTPRYLIKTRGQQVTLSCSPISGHRSVSWYQQTPGQGLQFLFEYFSETQRNKGNFPGRFSGRQFSNSRSEMNVSTLELGDSALYLCASSAGVYTDTQYFGPGTRLTVL.

The V call is TRBV3-1 (or the pseudogene TRBV3-2), the J call TRBJ2-2; D perhaps matches TRBD2 (6 bases). Trimming stripped 8 bases from V and 4 bases from J, with 8 bases between. Germline V gene sequence: CDR1 LGHDT, CDR2 YNNKEL (reference sequence). The CDR3 consists of 12 residues. The CDR3 coding sequence is TGTGCCAGCGGTAGCGGCACCGGGGAGCTGTTTTTT. Translation gives CASGSGTGELFF.

The chain has TRBV4-3 and TRBJ2-5, with 8 positions matching TRBD1. CDR3 size: 14 residues. With V trimmed by 4 bases and J by 4 bases, 5 bases remained unmatched. Germline values: CDR1 LGHNA, CDR2 YSLEER. Written as DNA, the CDR3 is TGCGCCAGCAGCCTTAACAGGGGGACAGAGACCCAGTACTTC. Translated: CASSLNRGTETQYF.

This clone was seen just once. The chain is built from TRBV5-1 and TRBJ2-3; 9 bases fit TRBD2. The CDR3 covers 14 residues. V trimming: 4 bases; J trimming: 11 bases; junction bases outside the gene matches: 11. Germline-derived CDR1 and CDR2 are SGHRS and YFSETQ. CDR3: CASSMTSGERVQYF. In DNA, the CDR3 is TGCGCCAGCAGCATGACTAGCGGAGAGAGGGTGCAGTATTTT.

This clone was seen a handful of times. The rearrangement uses TRBV28 and TRBJ2-7; 8 bases are shared with TRBD1. With V trimmed by 5 bases and J by 3 bases, 6 bases remained unmatched. The length of the CDR3 is 14 residues. The germline V gene has CDR1 MDHEN and CDR2 SYDVKM. CDR3 bases: TGTGCCAGCAGTCCCGGGACAGGTTTCTACGAGCAGTACTTC. As protein: CASSPGTGFYEQYF.

The chain couples TRBV30 to TRBJ2-1; 9 positions agree with TRBD2. The CDR3 loop spans 16 amino acids. V was pared by 2 bases and J by 5 bases, with 10 bases of the junction left unmatched. Germline V gene lookup returns CDR1 GTSNPN and CDR2 SVGIG (reference sequence). The CDR3 bases are TGTGCCTGGAGTACGACGGCGGGAGGGCCAGACAATGAGCAGTTCTTC. It translates to CAWSTTAGGPDNEQFF. Together with reference TRBV30 and TRBJ2-1, the CDR3 gives the full variable domain: SQTIHQWPATLVQPVGSPLSLECTVEGTSNPNLYWYRQAAGRGLQLLFYSVGIGQISSEVPQNLSASRPQDRQFILSSKKLLLSDSGFYLCAWSTTAGGPDNEQFFGPGTRLTVL.

This clone was counted a few times. The chain is built from TRBV5-4 and TRBJ1-2, with 7 bases identical to TRBD1. The trim removed 1 base at V and 4 bases at J, leaving 7 bases unmatched. The CDR3 has 15 residues. Germline CDR1 and CDR2: SGHNT and YYREEE (reference sequence). The CDR3 DNA follows: TGTGCCAGCAGCTTGAGGGACAGCCTTTTCTATGGCTACACCTTC. It yields the protein CASSLRDSLFYGYTF.

The rearrangement uses TRBV5-1 and TRBJ1-5; 7 positions agree with TRBD1. Looked up from germline, CDR1 is SGHRS and CDR2 is YFSETQ. The CDR3 extends over 15 amino acids. V shed 4 bases, J shed 0 bases, and the junction held 4 bases outside the gene matches. DNA for the CDR3: TGCGCCAGCAGCAAAACAGGGGATAGCAATCAGCCCCAGCATTTT. Residues: CASSKTGDSNQPQHF. Using reference TRBV5-1 and TRBJ1-5 for the parts outside the CDR3, the full variable domain is KAGVTQTPRYLIKTRGQQVTLSCSPISGHRSVSWYQQTPGQGLQFLFEYFSETQRNKGNFPGRFSGRQFSNSRSEMNVSTLELGDSALYLCASSKTGDSNQPQHFGDGTRLSIL.

The chain uses TRBV5-1 and TRBJ1-4, with 8 bases fitting TRBD1. This CDR3 has 16 residues. V shed 1 base, J shed 4 bases, and the junction held 6 bases outside the gene matches. CDR1 and CDR2 from the germline V gene are SGHRS and YFSETQ. Here the CDR3 DNA reads TGCGCCAGCAGCTTGTCCCTACAGGGGGGTAATGAAAAACTGTTTTTT. It encodes CASSLSLQGGNEKLFF.

The chain carries TRBV10-3 and TRBJ1-1; possibly TRBD1 for D (6 bases). Per germline, CDR1 ENHRY and CDR2 SYGVKD. This CDR3 is built from 18 residues. V gave up 4 bases and J gave up 3 bases, with 24 bases separating them. CDR3 protein: CAISGGSPGHPDHTEAFF. In DNA, the CDR3 is TGTGCCATCAGTGGGGGTTCACCGGGACACCCGGATCACACTGAAGCTTTCTTT.

The chain is built from TRBV19 and TRBJ1-5; D might be TRBD1 (5 bases). The CDR3 totals 14 residues. Germline V lookup: CDR1 LNHDA, CDR2 SQIVND (reference sequence). The germline V and J ends were trimmed by 4 bases and 6 bases, with 13 bases remaining between them. CDR3 coding DNA: TGTGCCAGTAGTACAACAGGAAATGCTCAGCCCCAGCATTTT. It translates to CASSTTGNAQPQHF. Full variable domain (rest looked up from reference TRBV19 and TRBJ1-5): DGGITQSPKYLFRKEGQNVTLSCEQNLNHDAMYWYRQDPGQGLRLIYYSQIVNDFQKGDIAEGYSVSREKKESFPLTVTSAQKNPTAFYLCASSTTGNAQPQHFGDGTRLSIL.

This clone occurred once. This sequence joins TRBV7-9 and TRBJ2-6, with TRBD1 identical over 12 bases. The CDR3 runs to 18 residues. CDR1 and CDR2 (germline): SEHNR, FQNEAQ (reference sequence). V lost 1 base and J lost 3; bases outside the gene matches: 4. CDR3 in DNA: TGTGCCAGCAGCTTAGGCGGGACAGGGGGCTTTGGGGCCAACGTCCTGACTTTC. This gives the protein CASSLGGTGGFGANVLTF. Together with reference TRBV7-9 and TRBJ2-6, the CDR3 gives the full variable domain: DTGVSQNPRHKITKRGQNVTFRCDPISEHNRLYWYRQTLGQGPEFLTYFQNEAQLEKSRLLSDRFSAERPKGSFSTLEIQRTEQGDSAMYLCASSLGGTGGFGANVLTFGAGSRLTVL.

J is TRBJ2-1 and V is TRBV6-2 or TRBV6-3; 9 bases line up with TRBD2. After removal of 0 bases from V and 8 bases from J, the junction contained 11 bases not matched to a gene. The CDR3 has 17 residues. CDR1 is MNHEY, CDR2 SVGEGT, per germline. The CDR3 sequence is CASSYSRPSGEGDEQFF. CDR3 sequence (DNA): TGTGCCAGCAGTTACTCGAGGCCTAGCGGGGAAGGGGATGAGCAGTTCTTC.

A note on this clone: One end of the junction fails to match germline, which may point to a read error. This chain connects TRBV7-3 to TRBJ2-3; 9 bases map to TRBD2. Germline V lookup: CDR1 SGHTA, CDR2 FQGTGA. This CDR3 spans 15 amino acids. The CDR3 DNA is TGTGCCAGCAGCCCCCTAGGGACTAGCATAGATACGCAGTATTTT. Translation: CASSPLGTSIDTQYF.

The chain carries TRBV7-2 and TRBJ2-5; 7 nucleotides agree with TRBD1. The junction had 6 bases not matched to a gene; V was cut back by 4 bases and J by 4 bases. The germline gives CDR1 SGHTA, CDR2 FQGNSA. CDR3 length equals 14 residues. The CDR3 coding sequence is TGTGCCAGCAGCTCAGGGGGAGCTCGAGAGACCCAGTACTTC. It specifies CASSSGGARETQYF.